This TCR beta chain derives from a study of shared clonotypes between healthy human individuals. Assay: immunoSEQ multiplex PCR; the TCRdb copy retains only in-frame clones and omits some. The sample contains approximately 2,000,000 clones, 85% to 95% of which appear only once. Germline V gene lookup returns CDR1 LGHNA and CDR2 YNFKEQ. This CDR3 spans 17 amino acids. Trimming shortened V by 0 bases and J by 1 base, and 13 bases separated the two germline ends. The receptor comes from a young man in good health. Some clones in this sample may be carry-over from other donors' samples. This chain joins TRBV4-2 and TRBJ2-4, with D tentatively TRBD2 (5 bases). Sequencing was performed on naive CD4+ T cells from PBMCs. As for subset: CD45RA+ positively selected. DNA of the CDR3: TGTGCCAGCAGCCAAGATCCAGCGACTACTGCCAAAAACATTCAGTACTTC. Its translation is CASSQDPATTAKNIQYF.